One TCR beta chain is described in this entry. These data are taken from a study of blood T cell repertoires in COVID-19. For the study at large: T cells, B-cell-depleted T cells, or PBMCs supplied cDNA or gDNA.

The authors' processing: Reference gene primers were amplified, and this amplification served to estimate nucleated cell counts. Measured with immunoSEQ multiplex PCR; TCRdb has only the in-frame clones, and not every one. V, J and clone size are taken as reported in that table, and D and trimming were inferred from the DNA itself. The sample consists of under 95,000 clones, roughly 84% of them appearing once. This clonotype was obtained from a woman at least 80 years old with active or convalescent COVID-19. Sequences were obtained from peripheral blood.

The CDR3 sequence is CASSSLQKNTEAFF. The CDR3 region has the DNA TGCGCCAGCAGCTCGCTCCAGAAGAACACTGAAGCTTTCTTT. The V gene is TRBV5-1, the J gene TRBJ1-1; D unresolved. The CDR3 is made up of 14 amino acids. Germline CDR1 SGHRS, CDR2 YFSETQ. V dropped 3 bases and J dropped 1 base, with 10 bases sitting between them. The entire variable domain, with the rest obtained from reference TRBV5-1 and TRBJ1-1, is as follows: KAGVTQTPRYLIKTRGQQVTLSCSPISGHRSVSWYQQTPGQGLQFLFEYFSETQRNKGNFPGRFSGRQFSNSRSEMNVSTLELGDSALYLCASSSLQKNTEAFFGQGTRLTVV.